This TCR beta chain stems from a study of regulatory T cells in long-lasting Graves disease. Regarding time point: newly diagnosed GD, antithyroid drugs for less than 3 months. Researchers made the TCR library from RNA that was extracted from PBMCs. Patients met American Thyroid Association criteria for Graves' disease. This CDR3 region has 17 residues. CDR1 is PRHDT, CDR2 FYEKMQ, per germline (reference sequence). Trimming took 4 bases from V and 1 from J; bases not matched to a gene: 8. Libraries of TCR beta came from iRepertoire HTBI primers plus Arm-PCR of CDR3 regions. Via MiXCR, TCRdb re-called the multiplex PCR reads, giving one row per CDR3 protein. The table has 400,000 to 550,000 distinct CDR3 sequences, about 15% seen once. These data were also filed under a second study, of T cells in Graves' hyperthyroidism and ophthalmopathy. As reported in that work: A first-round RT-PCR of the TCR CDR3 used the HTBI primer set.

This clonotype originated in a young woman with Graves disease. The V gene is TRBV13, the J gene TRBJ2-3, with TRBD1 identical over 10 bases. The source was peripheral blood mononuclear cells (PBMCs), collected at new diagnosis, from a patient treated with antithyroid drugs. In DNA, the CDR3 is TGTGCCAGCAGCTCTTTCGACAGGGGGCATGGCACAGATACGCAGTATTTT. The encoded protein is CASSSFDRGHGTDTQYF. Complete variable domain (other parts from reference TRBV13 and TRBJ2-3): AAGVIQSPRHLIKEKRETATLKCYPIPRHDTVYWYQQGPGQDPQFLISFYEKMQSDKGSIPDRFSAQQFSDYHSELNMSSLELGDSALYFCASSSFDRGHGTDTQYFGPGTRLTVL.